Each of the 24 T cell receptor beta chains below was sequenced from the same sample in a study of cytomegalovirus exposure and HLA in healthy donors. 60 Vbeta and 13 Jbeta primers were used in PCR. Clones were read by immunoSEQ multiplex PCR, and TCRdb kept only the in-frame ones, dropping some. The sample consists of 150,000 to 160,000 clones, 75% to 85% of them appearing once. The sequencing input was PBMCs. The receptors originated from a man aged 25 to 40 in good health and CMV-seropositive.

V usage is TRBV9 and J usage is TRBJ2-5; D possibly corresponds to TRBD2 (6 bases). This CDR3 is 12 amino acids long. Germline V gene sequence: CDR1 SGDLS, CDR2 YYNGEE. V lost 0 bases, J lost 7 bases, and 7 bases lay in between. CDR3 residues: CASSVGAGTQYF. The CDR3, as DNA: TGTGCCAGCAGCGTAGGAGCGGGGACCCAGTACTTC.

This chain uses TRBV7-2 with TRBJ1-2, with D possibly TRBD1 on 5 matching bases. The CDR3 is 13 residues long. In germline, CDR1 is SGHTA, CDR2 FQGNSA. V was cut by 5 bases and J by 10 bases, with 17 bases left in between. The CDR3 spells CASSPWDQGDYTF. CDR3 in DNA: TGTGCCAGCAGCCCTTGGGATCAGGGTGACTACACCTTC.

This chain links TRBV6-5 with TRBJ2-1; the match to TRBD2 covers 9 bases. This CDR3 is 16 amino acids long. Trimming took 0 bases from V and 7 from J; bases not matched to a gene: 7. Germline CDR1 is MNHEY and CDR2 is SVGAGI. The CDR3 DNA sequence: TGTGCCAGCAGTTACTCGAGTAGCGGGGGAGGTAATGAGCAGTTCTTC. This encodes CASSYSSSGGGNEQFF.

This chain's CDR3 is CASSNPGNTEAFF. The CDR3 region has the DNA TGTGCCAGCAGCAACCCCGGGAACACTGAAGCTTTCTTT. This rearrangement joins TRBV21-1 to TRBJ1-1. TRBV21-1 has pseudogene status. The CDR3 is 13 amino acids.

The rearrangement joins TRBV9 to TRBJ1-1, with D uncertain. Trimming cost V 3 bases and J 1 base, with 7 bases left between them. Per the germline V gene, CDR1 is SGDLS and CDR2 is YYNGEE. The CDR3 is made up of 13 amino acids. CDR3 DNA: TGTGCCAGCAGCGGTCCGTGGAACACTGAAGCTTTCTTT. Translation: CASSGPWNTEAFF.

This chain uses TRBV6-5 with TRBJ2-1; TRBD2 agrees at 8 bases. Losses at the gene ends were 4 bases for V and 9 bases for J; bases not matched to a gene: 11. CDR1 MNHEY and CDR2 SVGAGI come from the germline V gene. CDR3 length: 15 amino acids. As DNA, the CDR3 is TGTGCCAGCAGTTTAATCAGCGGGGGACCGGGTGAGCAGTTCTTC. Amino acids: CASSLISGGPGEQFF.

The CDR3 DNA reads TGTGCCAGCAGTCCCCACCCGACAGGGCGCAATCAGCCCCAGCATTTT. This gives the protein CASSPHPTGRNQPQHF. V and J are TRBV27 and TRBJ1-5; the match to TRBD1 covers 7 bases. The germline V gene has CDR1 MNHEY and CDR2 SMNVEV (reference sequence). Losses at the gene ends were 5 bases for V and 2 bases for J; bases not matched to a gene: 9. The length of the CDR3 is 16 residues.

In the case of this clone: Other DNA sequences in this specimen translate into the identical CDR3. The rearrangement uses TRBV7-3 and TRBJ2-3, with 10 bases that match TRBD1. This CDR3 is built from 15 residues. Trimming cost V 5 bases and J 3 bases; bases outside gene matches: 5. Germline CDR1 SGHTA, CDR2 FQGTGA. The CDR3 coding sequence is TGTGCCAGCAGCCTCTCGGGACAGGGGACAGATACGCAGTATTTT. Its translation: CASSLSGQGTDTQYF.

This clone was picked up a small number of times. This sequence joins TRBV25-1 and TRBJ2-7; D ambiguous. CDR3 length: 12 amino acids. CDR1 MGHDK and CDR2 SYGVNS come from the germline V gene. V was pared by 2 bases and J by 7 bases, with 9 bases between. CDR3 amino acids: CASSEVPREQYF. DNA for the CDR3: TGTGCCAGCAGTGAAGTCCCTAGGGAGCAGTACTTC.

This clone was observed a handful of times. The CDR3 coding sequence is TGTGCCAGCAGTTACTCACAGGCAAACACTGAAGCTTTCTTT. It is translated as CASSYSQANTEAFF. The chain joins TRBV6-5 to TRBJ1-1; TRBD1 is a possible D gene (5 bases). V lost 0 bases and J 2 bases, leaving 7 bases between the germline ends. The CDR3 has 14 amino acids. Germline assignment: CDR1 MNHEY and CDR2 SVGAGI.

This chain uses TRBV5-1 with TRBJ1-2; tentative D call: TRBD1 (6 bases). V dropped 4 bases and J dropped 0 bases, with 10 bases sitting between them. CDR3 length equals 14 residues. Per the germline V gene, CDR1 is SGHRS and CDR2 is YFSETQ. CDR3 DNA sequence: TGCGCCAGCAGCAAGGACAGCTCTAACTATGGCTACACCTTC. Translation gives CASSKDSSNYGYTF.

The CDR3 coding sequence is TGTGCTAGTGGTTTGGTTACCAGGGCAGCTAACTATGGCTACACCTTC. This encodes CASGLVTRAANYGYTF. V is TRBV12-5 and J is TRBJ1-2; tentative D call: TRBD1 (5 bases). Germline V gene lookup returns CDR1 LGHNT and CDR2 FRNRAP. V was pared by 0 bases and J by 0 bases, with 11 bases between. This CDR3 spans 16 amino acids.

This rearrangement joins TRBV30 to TRBJ2-7, with D perhaps TRBD1 (6 bases). Germline V gene sequence: CDR1 GTSNPN, CDR2 SVGIG (reference sequence). This CDR3 has 16 residues. V lost 0 bases, J lost 3 bases, and 18 bases lay in between. DNA of the CDR3: TGTGCCTGGAGTGTACGTCTTTGGAACAGGGACTACGAGCAGTACTTC. Its protein product is CAWSVRLWNRDYEQYF.

The gene calls are TRBV5-8 and TRBJ1-5, with D possibly being TRBD1 (6 bases). CDR1 and CDR2 (germline): SGHTS, YDEGEE. V lost 5 bases to trimming and J lost 11 bases, with 14 bases between them. This CDR3 has 12 amino acids. The CDR3 loop is CASRHTGLAQHF. The CDR3 nucleotides are TGTGCCAGCAGACATACAGGGCTAGCCCAGCATTTT.

The chain employs TRBV7-7 and TRBJ2-7; D unresolved. Germline CDR1 reads SSHAT; CDR2 reads FNYEAQ (reference sequence). This CDR3 region has 12 residues. The germline V and J ends were trimmed by 5 bases and 1 base, with 6 bases remaining between them. CDR3 sequence: CASSRSSYEQYF. As DNA, the CDR3 is TGTGCCAGCAGCCGCAGTTCCTACGAGCAGTACTTC. Complete variable domain (other parts from reference TRBV7-7 and TRBJ2-7): GAGVSQSPRYKVTKRGQDVTLRCDPISSHATLYWYQQALGQGPEFLTYFNYEAQPDKSGLPSDRFSAERPEGSISTLTIQRTEQRDSAMYRCASSRSSYEQYFGPGTRLTVT.

The genes are TRBV25-1 and TRBJ1-2; 8 bases align to TRBD1. Germline V gives CDR1 MGHDK, CDR2 SYGVNS. The CDR3 contains 14 residues. Trimming cost V 5 bases and J 6 bases; bases outside gene matches: 8. Here the CDR3 reads CASSPRGRFNGYTF. The CDR3 DNA sequence: TGTGCCAGCAGTCCCAGGGGGCGATTTAATGGCTACACCTTC.

This chain joins TRBV5-1 and TRBJ2-7; unclear D gene. V was cut by 0 bases and J by 2 bases, with 9 bases left in between. The CDR3 totals 14 residues. The V gene's germline CDR1 is SGHRS and CDR2 YFSETQ. The CDR3 region has the DNA TGCGCCAGCAGCTTGGAAGGCGGAGCCTACGAGCAGTACTTC. Protein: CASSLEGGAYEQYF.

This chain connects TRBV6-5 to TRBJ2-1, with D uncertain. V was clipped by 6 bases and J by 2 bases, with 5 bases between them. The germline CDR1 and CDR2 sequences are MNHEY and SVGAGI. This CDR3 comprises 12 residues. CDR3 in amino acids: CASRTTYNEQFF. CDR3 bases: TGTGCCAGCAGAACAACCTACAATGAGCAGTTCTTC.

This chain joins TRBV28 and TRBJ2-7; 9 bases line up with TRBD2. CDR3 length: 14 amino acids. V dropped 6 bases and J dropped 6; count of bases not matched to a gene: 9. Germline V CDR1 and CDR2: MDHEN, SYDVKM. The chain's CDR3 is CASRMVRGGSEQYF. The CDR3 nucleotides read TGTGCCAGCAGGATGGTGCGGGGGGGGTCCGAGCAGTACTTC. Filled out from reference TRBV28 and TRBJ2-7, the complete variable domain reads DVKVTQSSRYLVKRTGEKVFLECVQDMDHENMFWYRQDPGLGLRLIYFSYDVKMKEKGDIPEGYSVSREKKERFSLILESASTNQTSMYLCASRMVRGGSEQYFGPGTRLTVT.

The chain combines TRBV19 with TRBJ1-1, with D possibly matching TRBD1 (5 bases). This CDR3 has 14 amino acids. From germline, CDR1 is LNHDA and CDR2 SQIVND (reference sequence). Trimming took off 5 bases at V and 4 bases at J, with 14 bases between the two ends. DNA of the CDR3: TGTGCCAGTAGTGGCAGCGGGGACGGCACTGAAGCTTTCTTT. It is translated as CASSGSGDGTEAFF.

The rearrangement joins TRBV2 to TRBJ2-1; perhaps TRBD2 as D (5 bases). The CDR3 sequence is 14 residues long. The V end lost 1 base, the J end lost 10 bases, and 14 bases lay between the germline ends. Germline V gene data show CDR1 as SNHLY and CDR2 as FYNNEI. Here the CDR3 DNA reads TGTGCCAGCAGTGAAGTCCGAGGGAATGGCGAGCAGTTCTTC. Translated: CASSEVRGNGEQFF.

A few counts support this clone. V is TRBV5-1 and J is TRBJ2-7; 7 bases align to TRBD2. The CDR3 is made up of 14 amino acids. Trimming at V came to 4 bases and at J to 7 bases, leaving 11 bases not matched to a gene. Germline CDR1 is SGHRS and CDR2 is YFSETQ. The CDR3 is CASSRSAGVGEQYF. CDR3 coding DNA: TGCGCCAGCAGCCGAAGTGCGGGAGTGGGTGAGCAGTACTTC.

CDR3 nucleotides: TGCGCCAGCATGCAAGGGCGGGGGGGAACCGGGGAGCTGTTTTTT. This sequence encodes CASMQGRGGTGELFF. V and J are TRBV4-1 and TRBJ2-2; the match to TRBD2 covers 9 bases. J lost 5 bases, V lost 7 bases, and 8 bases had no gene match. The CDR3 totals 15 residues. Germline CDR1 is MGHRA and CDR2 is YSYEKL.

The gene calls are TRBV6-1 and TRBJ2-7, with D possibly being TRBD1 (6 bases). The germline gives CDR1 MNHNS, CDR2 SASEGT. The CDR3 has 13 amino acids. Between the trimmed V and J ends, which lost 11 bases and 4 bases, there was a span of 18 bases. The CDR3 loop is CAGSPGHFYEQYF. The CDR3 nucleotides read TGTGCCGGTTCCCCGGGACACTTTTACGAGCAGTACTTC.